Presented here are 23 T cell receptor beta chains from one specimen sequenced in a study of shared clonotypes between healthy human individuals. Repertoires were generated with immunoSEQ multiplex PCR, while TCRdb's copy carries only in-frame clones and drops some. The sample contains about 990,000 clones, 75% to 85% of which appear only once. The sample comprised memory CD4+ T cells from PBMCs. Stated subset: CD45RA-negative fraction. The origin of the receptors is a man between 18 and 35 years old in good health. Some clones in this sample may be carry-over from other donors' samples.

The chain links TRBV15 to TRBJ1-2; D is ambiguous. Trimming took 0 bases from V and 8 from J, leaving 13 bases between them. From germline, CDR1 is LNHNV and CDR2 YYDKDF (reference sequence). The CDR3 totals 14 residues. CDR3 sequence: CATSRDGREEGYTF. In DNA form, the CDR3 reads TGTGCCACCAGCAGAGATGGCCGGGAGGAAGGCTACACCTTC.

About this clone itself: The sample holds other DNA sequences that translate to the same CDR3. This chain uses TRBV5-1 with TRBJ2-5, with 9 bases lining up with TRBD2. The CDR3 extends over 15 amino acids. Germline lookup yields CDR1 SGHRS and CDR2 YFSETQ. Unmatched junction bases numbered 1, after V lost 0 bases and J lost 1 base. The CDR3 loop reads CASSLVTSGQETQYF. DNA for the CDR3: TGCGCCAGCAGCTTGGTGACTAGCGGCCAAGAGACCCAGTACTTC.

The rearrangement links TRBV29-1 to TRBJ2-3, with 11 bases fitting TRBD2. Trimming took 5 bases from V and 8 from J; bases not matched to a gene: 9. From germline, CDR1 is SQVTM and CDR2 ANQGSEA. The CDR3 has 14 amino acids. The CDR3 spells CSVTLLAGGVTQYF. In nucleotides, the CDR3 is TGCAGCGTTACTCTCCTAGCGGGGGGCGTTACGCAGTATTTT.

V usage is TRBV7-9 and J usage is TRBJ2-5; D could derive from TRBD1 or TRBD2 (5 bases each). The DNA end is more similar to TRBJ2-7, so the J call may be wrong. The V gene's germline CDR1 is SEHNR and CDR2 FQNEAQ (reference sequence). The CDR3 extends over 14 amino acids. The DNA for the CDR3 is TGTGCCAGCAGCCCCGGACATGGTGCGGGCGAGCAGTACTTC. The encoded protein is CASSPGHGAGEQYF.

The chain couples TRBV28 to TRBJ2-7, with 12 bases aligning to TRBD2. Per germline, CDR1 MDHEN and CDR2 SYDVKM. The CDR3 totals 17 residues. The V segment lost 5 bases and the J segment 0 bases; nucleotides outside the gene matches: 8. The CDR3 region is CASSPSGLAGSSYEQYF. CDR3 DNA sequence: TGTGCCAGCAGTCCATCTGGACTAGCGGGAAGCTCCTACGAGCAGTACTTC.

V is TRBV18 and J is TRBJ1-3; no clear D. This CDR3 spans 14 amino acids. From germline, CDR1 is KGHSH and CDR2 LQKENI. V lost 3 bases to trimming and J lost 0 bases, with 6 bases between them. The CDR3 here is CASSPQNSGNTIYF. CDR3 sequence (DNA): TGTGCCAGCTCACCCCAGAACTCTGGAAACACCATATATTTT. Variable domain in full (rest from reference TRBV18 and TRBJ1-3): NAGVMQNPRHLVRRRGQEARLRCSPMKGHSHVYWYRQLPEEGLKFMVYLQKENIIDESGMPKERFSAEFPKEGPSILRIQQVVRGDSAAYFCASSPQNSGNTIYFGEGSWLTVV.

This clone was picked up one time. The J gene is TRBJ2-7, the V gene TRBV28, with D possibly TRBD1 on 6 matching bases. Germline CDR1 and CDR2: MDHEN and SYDVKM. Trimming took off 3 bases at V and 2 bases at J, with 14 bases between the two ends. CDR3 length: 15 residues. CDR3 sequence reads: CASSFLGTPPYEQYF. The CDR3 DNA reads TGTGCCAGCAGTTTTTTAGGGACACCGCCCTACGAGCAGTACTTC. Looking up the rest from reference TRBV28 and TRBJ2-7 gives the full variable domain: DVKVTQSSRYLVKRTGEKVFLECVQDMDHENMFWYRQDPGLGLRLIYFSYDVKMKEKGDIPEGYSVSREKKERFSLILESASTNQTSMYLCASSFLGTPPYEQYFGPGTRLTVT.

This clone was found a few times. This chain links TRBV9 with TRBJ1-1; D gene uncertain. Trimming took off 0 bases at V and 0 bases at J, with 9 bases between the two ends. In germline, CDR1 is SGDLS, CDR2 YYNGEE. The CDR3 runs to 15 residues. In nucleotides, the CDR3 is TGTGCCAGCAGCGTAGACCCCTTTGTGAACACTGAAGCTTTCTTT. Translated, it gives CASSVDPFVNTEAFF.

This chain links TRBV5-1 with TRBJ2-7, with D possibly TRBD2 on 5 matching bases. Per the germline V gene, CDR1 is SGHRS and CDR2 is YFSETQ. V lost 4 bases to trimming and J lost 2 bases, with 13 bases between them. The CDR3 is 14 amino acids. CDR3 sequence: CASSPPDGAYEQYF. CDR3 DNA: TGCGCCAGCAGCCCCCCGGACGGGGCCTACGAGCAGTACTTC.

This clone was counted only a few times. The chain is built from TRBV5-1 and TRBJ1-1, with 8 positions matching TRBD1. V was pared by 4 bases and J by 4 bases, with 12 bases of the junction left unmatched. The CDR3 has 16 residues. Germline V gene sequence: CDR1 SGHRS, CDR2 YFSETQ. CDR3 sequence (DNA): TGCGCCAGCAGCCCAAGGACAGGGAGGGAGAGCACTGAAGCTTTCTTT. Its translation: CASSPRTGRESTEAFF.

The chain couples TRBV9 to TRBJ2-1; D not resolved. Germline-derived CDR1 and CDR2 are SGDLS and YYNGEE. The CDR3 length is 14 residues. The V end was cut by 4 bases, the J end by 0 bases, with 8 bases between. CDR3 protein: CASSPGSSYNEQFF. Here the CDR3 DNA reads TGTGCCAGCAGCCCAGGTAGCTCCTACAATGAGCAGTTCTTC.

V usage is TRBV5-1 and J usage is TRBJ2-7; TRBD1 aligns across 9 bases. Germline CDR1 and CDR2: SGHRS and YFSETQ. With V trimmed by 0 bases and J by 3 bases, 4 bases remained unmatched. The CDR3 runs 15 residues. The CDR3 protein is CASSLAAGQGYEQYF. The CDR3 coding sequence is TGCGCCAGCAGCTTGGCCGCGGGACAGGGCTACGAGCAGTACTTC.

This clone appeared a single time. This chain links TRBV5-1 with TRBJ2-7; TRBD1 matches at 9 bases. The V and J ends lost 3 bases and 7 bases, in that order; junction bases with no gene match: 11. Looked up from germline, CDR1 is SGHRS and CDR2 is YFSETQ. CDR3 length: 15 amino acids. This CDR3 reads CASSWSGTGSGEQYF. CDR3 bases: TGCGCCAGCAGCTGGTCCGGGACAGGGTCGGGAGAGCAGTACTTC.

The chain carries TRBV7-2 and TRBJ2-1, with D perhaps TRBD2 (5 bases). The CDR3 is made up of 14 amino acids. V was clipped by 5 bases and J by 5 bases, with 13 bases between them. CDR1 is SGHTA, CDR2 FQGNSA, per germline. The CDR3 DNA sequence: TGTGCCAGCAGCACCCGTCGGGGAGACAATGAGCAGTTCTTC. Its protein is CASSTRRGDNEQFF.

This clone has only a few counts. This chain connects TRBV7-2 to TRBJ2-3; 7 bases agree with TRBD2. V lost 5 bases and J lost 0; bases outside the gene matches: 11. CDR1 is SGHTA and CDR2 is FQGNSA in the germline V gene. This CDR3 comprises 17 residues. The CDR3, as DNA: TGTGCCAGCAGCCCTCATATGGCGGGAGCTAGCACAGATACGCAGTATTTT. Encoded protein: CASSPHMAGASTDTQYF. Complete variable domain (other parts from reference TRBV7-2 and TRBJ2-3): GAGVSQSPSNKVTEKGKDVELRCDPISGHTALYWYRQSLGQGLEFLIYFQGNSAPDKSGLPSDRFSAERTGGSVSTLTIQRTQQEDSAVYLCASSPHMAGASTDTQYFGPGTRLTVL.

V gene TRBV28 combines with J gene TRBJ2-1; the match to TRBD2 covers 14 bases. This CDR3 is built from 16 residues. Looked up from germline, CDR1 is MDHEN and CDR2 is SYDVKM. Losses at the gene ends were 7 bases for V and 6 bases for J; bases not matched to a gene: 8. The CDR3 spells CASTPPTSGRVNEQFF. CDR3 DNA: TGTGCCAGCACCCCCCCGACTAGCGGGAGGGTCAATGAGCAGTTCTTC.

This clone was observed a single time. The chain recombines TRBV5-1 with TRBJ1-2; D is perhaps TRBD1 (5 bases). Germline V CDR1 and CDR2: SGHRS, YFSETQ. The CDR3 loop spans 13 amino acids. The V and J ends lost 4 bases and 8 bases respectively, with 15 bases between them. The CDR3 loop is CASSEPYGAGYTF. The CDR3 DNA sequence: TGCGCCAGCAGCGAGCCGTATGGGGCCGGCTACACCTTC. Supplemented by reference TRBV5-1 and TRBJ1-2, the full variable domain reads KAGVTQTPRYLIKTRGQQVTLSCSPISGHRSVSWYQQTPGQGLQFLFEYFSETQRNKGNFPGRFSGRQFSNSRSEMNVSTLELGDSALYLCASSEPYGAGYTFGSGTRLTVV.

About this clone: This CDR3 is also generated by other DNA sequences in the sample. The chain couples TRBV6-6 to TRBJ2-3; D gene ambiguous. V lost 6 bases and J 5 bases, leaving 6 bases between the germline ends. CDR1 and CDR2 from the germline V gene are MNHNY and SVGAGI (reference sequence). The CDR3 totals 11 residues. CDR3 nucleotide sequence: TGTGCCAGCAGCCTTGGAGATACGCAGTATTTT. Its translation: CASSLGDTQYF.

The chain combines TRBV6-1 with TRBJ1-4; no firm D call. The V gene's germline CDR1 is MNHNS and CDR2 SASEGT. The CDR3 sequence is 16 residues long. Trimming stripped 2 bases from V and 0 bases from J, with 10 bases between. For the CDR3, the DNA is TGTGCCAGCAGTGAATGGGCCGCCACAACTAATGAAAAACTGTTTTTT. Its protein product is CASSEWAATTNEKLFF.

This chain uses TRBV27 with TRBJ1-5; 8 nucleotides agree with TRBD1. This CDR3 has 13 amino acids. Germline V gene lookup returns CDR1 MNHEY and CDR2 SMNVEV (reference sequence). The ends lost 10 bases at V and 6 bases at J; junction bases unmatched: 8. The CDR3 sequence: CATSGTGGQPQHF. CDR3 in DNA: TGTGCCACCTCAGGAACAGGGGGTCAGCCCCAGCATTTT.

The chain is built from TRBV11-2 and TRBJ1-1; 7 bases align to TRBD1. V was clipped by 7 bases and J by 3 bases; unmatched bases: 17. The V gene's germline CDR1 is SGHAT and CDR2 FQNNGV. CDR3 length: 17 amino acids. CDR3: CASTNGQAFLADTEAFF. For the CDR3, the DNA is TGTGCCAGCACTAACGGACAGGCATTCTTGGCGGACACTGAAGCTTTCTTT.

This CDR3 reads CASSPSTPTHIQTQYF. The CDR3 bases are TGTGCCAGCAGCCCCAGCACTCCGACCCATATCCAAACGCAGTATTTT. The chain joins TRBV7-3 to TRBJ2-3; D is ambiguous. The germline V and J ends were trimmed by 5 bases and 9 bases, with 24 bases remaining between them. The CDR3 loop spans 16 amino acids. Germline V gene data show CDR1 as SGHTA and CDR2 as FQGTGA. The full variable domain, rest sourced from reference TRBV7-3 and TRBJ2-3, is GAGVSQTPSNKVTEKGKYVELRCDPISGHTALYWYRQSLGQGPEFLIYFQGTGAADDSGLPNDRFFAVRPEGSVSTLKIQRTERGDSAVYLCASSPSTPTHIQTQYFGPGTRLTVL.

This chain links TRBV10-3 with TRBJ1-1; perhaps TRBD1 as D (5 bases). Germline CDR1 reads ENHRY; CDR2 reads SYGVKD. V lost 4 bases to trimming and J lost 1 base, with 16 bases between them. The length of the CDR3 is 16 residues. CDR3 in DNA: TGTGCCATCAGTGGATCGGGGGGAAAGTCGAACACTGAAGCTTTCTTT. Translating gives CAISGSGGKSNTEAFF.